What follows are 29 T cell receptor beta chains derived from one specimen sequenced in a study of shared clonotypes between healthy human individuals. Method: immunoSEQ multiplex PCR; TCRdb's copy keeps in-frame clones and lacks some. The data contain approximately 2.1 million clones, approximately 95% of them singletons. The sample comprised naive CD4+ T cells from PBMCs. Noted subset: CD45RA+ positively selected. These receptors were collected from a man younger than 35 in good health. Some clones in this sample may be carry-over from other donors' samples.

Comments on this clone: The sample holds other DNA sequences that translate to the same CDR3. The CDR3 sequence is CASSSNLYEQYF. The CDR3, as DNA: TGCGCCAGCAGCTCGAACCTTTACGAGCAGTACTTC. The genes are TRBV5-1 and TRBJ2-7; D uncertain. The CDR3 runs 12 residues. V was pared by 3 bases and J by 4 bases, with 8 bases between. Per germline, CDR1 SGHRS and CDR2 YFSETQ.

In this sample, this clone turned up a few times. This chain joins TRBV27 and TRBJ1-1, with 10 bases aligning to TRBD1. V was clipped by 5 bases and J by 6 bases; unmatched bases: 9. The CDR3 covers 15 residues. Per germline, CDR1 MNHEY and CDR2 SMNVEV (reference sequence). CDR3 sequence (DNA): TGTGCCAGCAGTACGACCGGGACAGGGGTTTCTGAAGCTTTCTTT. Translated, it gives CASSTTGTGVSEAFF.

The chain links TRBV7-2 to TRBJ2-1; TRBD2 matches 15 bases. The CDR3 runs to 18 residues. Trimming removed 5 bases from V and 3 bases from J; junction bases left unmatched: 8. Germline V gene sequence: CDR1 SGHTA, CDR2 FQGNSA. This chain's CDR3 is CASSDGLAGGSFYNEQFF. The CDR3 region has the DNA TGTGCCAGCAGCGACGGACTAGCGGGAGGGAGTTTCTACAATGAGCAGTTCTTC.

The V gene is TRBV7-9, the J gene TRBJ2-1; D remains ambiguous. Germline CDR1 is SEHNR and CDR2 is FQNEAQ (reference sequence). This CDR3 has 14 residues. Trimming took off 0 bases at V and 6 bases at J, with 9 bases between the two ends. This CDR3 reads CASSLAPASNEQFF. The CDR3 region has the DNA TGTGCCAGCAGCTTAGCCCCTGCTAGCAATGAGCAGTTCTTC.

This clone was seen a few times. This chain joins TRBV30 and TRBJ1-2; a weak D match, TRBD1 (5 bases). CDR1 and CDR2 from the germline V gene are GTSNPN and SVGIG (reference sequence). V was clipped by 3 bases and J by 0 bases, with 5 bases between them. This CDR3 spans 12 amino acids. CDR3 loop: CAWRGPNYGYTF. CDR3 DNA sequence: TGTGCCTGGAGGGGGCCTAACTATGGCTACACCTTC.

This clone came up once. This sequence joins TRBV15 and TRBJ2-3; D is unresolved. Germline V gives CDR1 LNHNV, CDR2 YYDKDF (reference sequence). The CDR3 runs 14 residues. V lost 1 base to trimming and J lost 6 bases, with 11 bases between them. The CDR3 sequence: CATSRGGDDDTQYF. The DNA for the CDR3 is TGTGCCACCAGCAGAGGTGGGGATGACGATACGCAGTATTTT.

Notes on this clone: Other DNA sequences in the same sample also yield this CDR3. The chain joins TRBV18 to TRBJ1-1; D is ambiguous. The CDR3 contains 13 residues. The V end lost 3 bases, the J end lost 4 bases, and 9 bases lay between the germline ends. Per germline, CDR1 KGHSH and CDR2 LQKENI. The CDR3 nucleotides read TGTGCCAGCTCACCTCCGGGGAGCACTGAAGCTTTCTTT. It codes for CASSPPGSTEAFF.

The chain links TRBV5-4 to TRBJ2-6; D gene ambiguous. Trimming took 0 bases from V and 0 from J, leaving 4 bases between them. This CDR3 is 15 amino acids long. The germline gives CDR1 SGHNT, CDR2 YYREEE (reference sequence). The CDR3 protein is CASSLEISGANVLTF. The CDR3 DNA reads as TGTGCCAGCAGCTTGGAGATCTCTGGGGCCAACGTCCTGACTTTC.

The V and J genes are TRBV5-1 and TRBJ1-1; D unclear. The ends were cut back, 0 bases at V and 1 base at J, with 7 bases in the middle. There are 14 residues in the CDR3. Germline V gene sequence: CDR1 SGHRS, CDR2 YFSETQ. CDR3 residues: CASSLVGPNTEAFF. Written as DNA, the CDR3 is TGCGCCAGCAGCTTGGTAGGGCCGAACACTGAAGCTTTCTTT.

Here the CDR3 reads CASRNRERETQYF. CDR3 nucleotide sequence: TGTGCCAGCAGGAACAGGGAGCGGGAGACCCAGTACTTC. The chain is built from TRBV6-5 and TRBJ2-5, with D possibly TRBD1 on 6 matching bases. The CDR3 has 13 residues. From germline, CDR1 is MNHEY and CDR2 SVGAGI. Between the trimmed V and J ends, which lost 6 bases and 5 bases, there was a span of 13 bases.

The rearrangement joins TRBV25-1 to TRBJ2-7, with 9 bases aligning to TRBD2. The CDR3 contains 14 residues. Germline assignment: CDR1 MGHDK and CDR2 SYGVNS. With 2 bases clipped from V and 3 bases from J, the junction kept 2 bases outside the gene matches. CDR3 sequence: CASSELAGSYEQYF. The CDR3 DNA reads as TGTGCCAGCAGTGAACTAGCGGGAAGCTACGAGCAGTACTTC.

V gene TRBV7-2 combines with J gene TRBJ2-5, with a tentative D call TRBD1 (6 bases). V shed 4 bases and J shed 11 bases, with 20 bases lying between them. The CDR3 loop spans 14 amino acids. The germline gives CDR1 SGHTA, CDR2 FQGNSA. The CDR3 sequence is CASSYGTGTLEQYF. The CDR3 bases are TGTGCCAGCAGCTATGGCACAGGGACCCTAGAGCAGTACTTC.

The chain employs TRBV25-1 and TRBJ1-3, with D uncertain. V lost 4 bases and J lost 0, with 16 bases in between. This CDR3 has 17 residues. Germline CDR1 is MGHDK and CDR2 is SYGVNS. CDR3 loop: CASSVPNIRRSGNTIYF. CDR3 sequence (DNA): TGTGCCAGCAGTGTTCCTAACATCCGCCGCTCTGGAAACACCATATATTTT. Variable domain in full (rest from reference TRBV25-1 and TRBJ1-3): EADIYQTPRYLVIGTGKKITLECSQTMGHDKMYWYQQDPGMELHLIHYSYGVNSTEKGDLSSESTVSRIRTEHFPLTLESARPSHTSQYLCASSVPNIRRSGNTIYFGEGSWLTVV.

The gene calls are TRBV19 and TRBJ1-1; 10 bases agree with TRBD1. Germline V gives CDR1 LNHDA, CDR2 SQIVND (reference sequence). J lost 5 bases, V lost 5 bases, and 5 bases had no gene match. The CDR3 runs to 14 residues. CDR3 coding DNA: TGTGCCAGTAGTGGCCGGACAGGGGGGACTGAAGCTTTCTTT. The encoded protein is CASSGRTGGTEAFF.

The rearrangement joins TRBV28 to TRBJ2-5; D is possibly TRBD2 (5 bases). V shed 10 bases and J shed 5 bases, with 14 bases lying between them. CDR1 and CDR2 (germline): MDHEN, SYDVKM. CDR3 length: 12 residues. The CDR3 region has the DNA TGTGCCACCACGAGAACGGGGGAGACCCAGTACTTC. Amino acid sequence: CATTRTGETQYF. The full variable domain, rest sourced from reference TRBV28 and TRBJ2-5, is DVKVTQSSRYLVKRTGEKVFLECVQDMDHENMFWYRQDPGLGLRLIYFSYDVKMKEKGDIPEGYSVSREKKERFSLILESASTNQTSMYLCATTRTGETQYFGPGTRLLVL.

The CDR3: CASSLPGVPYEQYF. CDR3 in DNA: TGTGCCAGCAGTCTCCCTGGGGTGCCCTACGAGCAGTACTTC. The chain combines TRBV27 with TRBJ2-7; D unresolved. The ends were cut back, 5 bases at V and 2 bases at J, with 13 bases in the middle. The germline gives CDR1 MNHEY, CDR2 SMNVEV (reference sequence). The CDR3 extends over 14 amino acids.

The chain has TRBV11-2 and TRBJ2-7; D is perhaps TRBD1 or TRBD2 (5 bases each). The CDR3 length is 15 residues. From germline, CDR1 is SGHAT and CDR2 FQNNGV. V shed 0 bases and J shed 0 bases, with 9 bases lying between them. CDR3 in DNA: TGTGCCAGCAGCTTAGAGGGACCCCCCTCCTACGAGCAGTACTTC. This encodes CASSLEGPPSYEQYF.

The J gene is TRBJ2-7, the V gene TRBV28; D remains unclear. The CDR3 length is 16 residues. Trimming shortened V by 2 bases and J by 1 base, and 15 bases separated the two germline ends. In germline, CDR1 is MDHEN, CDR2 SYDVKM. CDR3 nucleotides: TGTGCCAGCAGTTTAACATATGGGCAGAAGTCCTACGAGCAGTACTTC. Residues: CASSLTYGQKSYEQYF.

The rearrangement joins TRBV6-6 to TRBJ1-2, with a possible D match to TRBD1 (5 bases). The CDR3 is made up of 16 amino acids. Germline CDR1 reads MNHNY; CDR2 reads SVGAGI (reference sequence). Trimming shortened V by 5 bases and J by 4 bases, and 20 bases separated the two germline ends. In DNA, the CDR3 is TGTGCCAGCAGTCACGTGACAGTAGCCACCCTCTATGGCTACACCTTC. Its translation is CASSHVTVATLYGYTF.

This chain uses TRBV6-6 with TRBJ2-7, with 9 bases aligning to TRBD1. Germline-derived CDR1 and CDR2 are MNHNY and SVGAGI (reference sequence). The J segment lost 1 base and the V segment lost 5 bases, leaving 9 bases of the junction unmatched. The CDR3 is 16 amino acids. CDR3 sequence: CASSPRQGTGSYEQYF. In DNA form, the CDR3 reads TGTGCCAGCAGTCCCCGCCAAGGGACAGGGTCCTACGAGCAGTACTTC.

This clone was found once. The chain links TRBV19 to TRBJ2-2; D gene uncertain. This CDR3 has 12 amino acids. With 3 bases removed from V and 3 bases from J, the gap between germline ends came to 2 bases. Germline CDR1 and CDR2: LNHDA and SQIVND (reference sequence). CDR3 bases: TGTGCCAGTAGTATGGACACCGGGGAGCTGTTTTTT. Protein: CASSMDTGELFF. The full variable domain, completed using reference TRBV19 and TRBJ2-2, is DGGITQSPKYLFRKEGQNVTLSCEQNLNHDAMYWYRQDPGQGLRLIYYSQIVNDFQKGDIAEGYSVSREKKESFPLTVTSAQKNPTAFYLCASSMDTGELFFGEGSRLTVL.

This clone has a single count. This chain connects TRBV9 to TRBJ2-1, with D uncertain. CDR1 and CDR2 from the germline V gene are SGDLS and YYNGEE. The V end was cut by 0 bases, the J end by 12 bases, with 10 bases between. The CDR3 has 12 amino acids. CDR3 region: CASSVEGSSQFF. CDR3 bases: TGTGCCAGCAGCGTAGAGGGTAGTTCGCAGTTCTTC.

V and J are TRBV5-1 and TRBJ1-1, with 8 bases matching TRBD1. There are 15 residues in the CDR3. Per the germline V gene, CDR1 is SGHRS and CDR2 is YFSETQ. V was clipped by 3 bases and J by 1 base; unmatched bases: 5. For the CDR3, the DNA is TGCGCCAGCAGCTCGGCGGGACAGGAGAACACTGAAGCTTTCTTT. Translation gives CASSSAGQENTEAFF.

V gene TRBV21-1 combines with J gene TRBJ1-2. TRBV21-1 has pseudogene status. The CDR3 loop spans 9 amino acids. The CDR3 reads CANGDGYTF. The CDR3 coding sequence is TGTGCCAACGGCGATGGCTACACCTTC.

This chain joins TRBV5-6 and TRBJ2-7, with D uncertain. The V gene's germline CDR1 is SGHDT and CDR2 YYEEEE. The CDR3 extends over 13 amino acids. V shed 5 bases and J shed 8 bases, with 17 bases lying between them. CDR3 bases: TGTGCCAGCAGTTCCGGCCTTCCCGAACAGCAGTACTTC. Translating gives CASSSGLPEQQYF.

The V and J genes are TRBV2 and TRBJ2-2; TRBD1 matches at 8 bases. CDR3 length equals 13 residues. Germline V CDR1 and CDR2: SNHLY, FYNNEI. Trimming at V came to 7 bases and at J to 6 bases, leaving 4 bases not matched to a gene. CDR3 in DNA: TGTGCCAGCACTCAGGGGGCGGCCGGGGAGCTGTTTTTT. As protein: CASTQGAAGELFF.

The J gene is TRBJ2-7, the V gene TRBV5-1, with 14 bases lining up with TRBD2. Germline CDR1 reads SGHRS; CDR2 reads YFSETQ. The V segment lost 0 bases and the J segment 2 bases; nucleotides outside the gene matches: 13. This CDR3 has 20 amino acids. The CDR3 nucleotides read TGCGCCAGCAGCTTGGTGCGCCCAGGGACTAGCGGGAGCGAAACCTACGAGCAGTACTTC. Its translation is CASSLVRPGTSGSETYEQYF.

The rearrangement joins TRBV4-1 to TRBJ2-3, with D possibly matching TRBD1 (6 bases). Germline CDR1 reads MGHRA; CDR2 reads YSYEKL. V was shortened by 6 bases and J by 4 bases, with 14 bases between the two germline ends. This CDR3 has 14 residues. The CDR3 loop reads CASRPTGSPDTQYF. The CDR3 DNA reads as TGCGCCAGCAGACCCACAGGGAGCCCAGATACGCAGTATTTT.

This chain links TRBV5-4 with TRBJ1-4; 9 bases fit TRBD1. There are 18 residues in the CDR3. V was pared by 1 base and J by 1 base, with 8 bases of the junction left unmatched. Germline V gene lookup returns CDR1 SGHNT and CDR2 YYREEE (reference sequence). CDR3 sequence (DNA): TGTGCCAGCAGCTTGAACCTGGGACAGGGTGTAACTAATGAAAAACTGTTTTTT. Translated: CASSLNLGQGVTNEKLFF.